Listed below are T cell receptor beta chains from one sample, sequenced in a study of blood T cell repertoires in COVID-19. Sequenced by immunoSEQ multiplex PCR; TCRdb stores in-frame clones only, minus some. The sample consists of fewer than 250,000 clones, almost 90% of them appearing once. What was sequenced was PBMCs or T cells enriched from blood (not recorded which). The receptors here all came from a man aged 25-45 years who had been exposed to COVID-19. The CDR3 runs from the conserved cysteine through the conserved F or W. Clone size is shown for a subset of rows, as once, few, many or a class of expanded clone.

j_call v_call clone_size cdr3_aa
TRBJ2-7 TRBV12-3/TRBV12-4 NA CATREKGVRWHF
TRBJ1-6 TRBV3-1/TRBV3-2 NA CASSLRQIRSPLHF
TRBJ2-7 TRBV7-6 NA CASSLAPQGVHEQYF
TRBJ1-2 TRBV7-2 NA CASSFGQSGYTF
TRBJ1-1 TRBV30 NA CAWRLSGTEAFF
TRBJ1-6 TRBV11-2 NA CASSSYRESTLHF
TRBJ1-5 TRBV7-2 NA CASSFLGANNQPQHF
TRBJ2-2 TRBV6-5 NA CASSYDPGSTGELFF
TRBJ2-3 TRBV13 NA CASSRSLGGGPQYF
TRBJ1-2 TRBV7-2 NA CASSFLYGYTF
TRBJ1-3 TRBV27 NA CASSFTRPASGNTIYF
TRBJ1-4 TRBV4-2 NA CASSHSQAGNEKLFF
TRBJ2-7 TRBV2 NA CASSSDRLTFYEQYF
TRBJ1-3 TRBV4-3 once CASSQESAVGNTIYF
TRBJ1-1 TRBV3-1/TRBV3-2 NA CASGGQKYSEAFF
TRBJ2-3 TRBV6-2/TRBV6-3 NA CASSYGGTRAYF
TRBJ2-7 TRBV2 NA CASRWTGKTYEQYF
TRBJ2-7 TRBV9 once CASSVGQGTNYEQYF
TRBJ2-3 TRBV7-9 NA CASSTTSPGTDTQYF
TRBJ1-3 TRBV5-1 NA CASSLEGRGPGNTIYF
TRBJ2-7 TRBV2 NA CASSVRVEGEQYF
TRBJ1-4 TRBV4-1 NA CASSQENDNDNEKLFF
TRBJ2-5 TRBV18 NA CASSPGQKYQETQYF
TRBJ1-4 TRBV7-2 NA CASRTGGRGKLFF
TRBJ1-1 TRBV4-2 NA CASSSEQGAVTEAFF
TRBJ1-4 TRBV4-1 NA CASSRGQGYDEKLFF
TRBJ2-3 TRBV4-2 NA CASSQAPSGDLQDTQYF
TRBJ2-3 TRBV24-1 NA CATSDDGQGSDTQYF
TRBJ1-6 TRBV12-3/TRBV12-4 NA CASSLVRSPLHF
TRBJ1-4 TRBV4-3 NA CASSQDSGGYDEKLFF
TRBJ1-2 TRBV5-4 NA CASSAYWSGSNGYTF
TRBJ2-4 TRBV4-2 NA CASSPGDPVDIQYF
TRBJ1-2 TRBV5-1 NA CASSGPTGNYGYTF
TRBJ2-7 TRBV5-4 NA CASSSGGGASYEQYF
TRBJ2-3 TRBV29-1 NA CSVGAQGLADTQYF
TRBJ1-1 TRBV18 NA CASSPRADTEAFF
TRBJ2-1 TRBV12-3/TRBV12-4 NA CASGDNEQFF